This T cell receptor beta chain was found in a study of cytomegalovirus exposure and HLA in healthy donors. Broader study findings: In a later analysis, TCR beta V- and J-gene trimming showed a link to a missense DCLRE1C variant. Cytomegalovirus status, reportedly, was diagnosed with high specificity and sensitivity by the classifier. Later work associated 16,951 TCR beta sequences with HLA alleles at 0.05 false discovery rate. In a later analysis, a genetic analysis reported fewer productive-TCR N-insertions in an Asian-associated ancestry cluster than the cohort average.

Both 60 Vbeta primers and 13 Jbeta primers went into the PCR. Sequenced by immunoSEQ multiplex PCR; TCRdb stores in-frame clones only, minus some. The data show fewer than 140,000 clones, with about 76% seen just once and roughly 6.5% held by the top ten. A remark on this clone: Its matching antigen is unknown.

Germline V gene data show CDR1 as SGHAT and CDR2 as FQDESV (reference sequence). This CDR3 is 15 amino acids long. V trimming: 0 bases; J trimming: 5 bases; junction bases outside the gene matches: 6. The chain couples TRBV11-1 to TRBJ2-5; 7 bases map to TRBD2. This TCR came from a woman in her fifties or sixties in good health and CMV-seropositive. Sequencing used PBMCs. Written as DNA, the CDR3 is TGTGCCAGCAGCTTAGCGGGGGGAGGGTTGGAGACCCAGTACTTC. Protein product: CASSLAGGGLETQYF.